These 6 T cell receptor beta chains were all obtained from the same sample, sequenced in a study of shared clonotypes between healthy human individuals. Profiled with immunoSEQ multiplex PCR; TCRdb holds only in-frame clones, not every one. The repertoire holds under 2,000,000 clones, with approximately 95% as singletons. The naive CD8 subset, CD45RO-negative cells positively selected for CCR7, excluded terminally differentiated effector memory CD45RA+ cells. The sample comprised naive CD8+ T cells sorted from blood. The receptors were gathered from a man younger than 35 in good health.

The chain combines TRBV28 with TRBJ2-5; D gene unclear. The CDR3 spans 12 residues. Deletions cut 4 bases from V and 0 bases from J, with 3 bases between. From germline, CDR1 is MDHEN and CDR2 SYDVKM. The CDR3 loop is CASSSHQETQYF. The CDR3 DNA is TGTGCCAGCAGTTCTCACCAAGAGACCCAGTACTTC.

This sequence joins TRBV6-1 and TRBJ2-2; D possibly corresponds to TRBD2 (6 bases). Germline lookup yields CDR1 MNHNS and CDR2 SASEGT. The germline V and J ends were trimmed by 2 bases and 10 bases, with 17 bases remaining between them. The CDR3 is made up of 15 amino acids. DNA of the CDR3: TGTGCCAGCAGTGAACCCGGGACTGGTGAAGAGGAGCTGTTTTTT. This gives the protein CASSEPGTGEEELFF.

The genes are TRBV20-1 and TRBJ1-2; 9 positions agree with TRBD1. Per germline, CDR1 DFQATT and CDR2 SNEGSKA (reference sequence). The CDR3 totals 11 residues. CDR3 sequence (DNA): TGCAACTTAAGGACAGGGGAAGGCTACACCTTC. Its protein is CNLRTGEGYTF.

This chain links TRBV27 with TRBJ2-1, with D perhaps assigned TRBD1 or TRBD2 (5 bases each). Germline V gene lookup returns CDR1 MNHEY and CDR2 SMNVEV (reference sequence). The CDR3 loop spans 14 amino acids. Trimming stripped 4 bases from V and 2 bases from J, with 9 bases between. The CDR3 DNA sequence: TGTGCCAGCAGTTCTATGGGGGCCTACAATGAGCAGTTCTTC. Protein: CASSSMGAYNEQFF.

The V call is TRBV9, the J call TRBJ2-2; 9 nucleotides agree with TRBD2. Trimming at V came to 2 bases and at J to 5 bases, leaving 7 bases not matched to a gene. Germline V gives CDR1 SGDLS, CDR2 YYNGEE. This CDR3 is 16 amino acids long. The CDR3 protein is CASSVWVLAGTGELFF. The CDR3 bases are TGTGCCAGCAGCGTCTGGGTACTAGCGGGTACCGGGGAGCTGTTTTTT.

The chain recombines TRBV7-9 with TRBJ2-1; 9 bases line up with TRBD2. Per germline, CDR1 SEHNR and CDR2 FQNEAQ (reference sequence). Germline trimming cut 6 bases from V and 3 bases from J; bases unmatched to any gene: 12. This CDR3 comprises 17 residues. The CDR3 here is CASSLGALAGNYNEQFF. The CDR3 nucleotides are TGTGCCAGCAGTCTAGGGGCCCTAGCGGGGAACTACAATGAGCAGTTCTTC.